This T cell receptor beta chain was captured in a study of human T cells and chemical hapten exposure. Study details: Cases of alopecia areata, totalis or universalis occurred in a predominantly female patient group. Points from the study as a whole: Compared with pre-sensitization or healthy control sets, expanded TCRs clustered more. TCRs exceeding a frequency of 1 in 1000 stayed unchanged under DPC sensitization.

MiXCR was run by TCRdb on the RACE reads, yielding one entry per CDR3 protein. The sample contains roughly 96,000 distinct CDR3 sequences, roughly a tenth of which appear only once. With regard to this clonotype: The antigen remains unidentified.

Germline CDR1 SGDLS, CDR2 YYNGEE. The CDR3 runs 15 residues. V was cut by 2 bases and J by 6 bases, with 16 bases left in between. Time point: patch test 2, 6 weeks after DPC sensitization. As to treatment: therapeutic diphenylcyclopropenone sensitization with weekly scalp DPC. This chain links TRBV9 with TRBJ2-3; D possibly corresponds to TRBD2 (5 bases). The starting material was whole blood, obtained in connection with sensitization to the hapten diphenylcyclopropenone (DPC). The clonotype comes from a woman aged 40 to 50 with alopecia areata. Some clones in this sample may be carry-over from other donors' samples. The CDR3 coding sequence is TGTGCCAGCAGCGTCCATTTAACTAGTGGCGATACGCAGTATTTT. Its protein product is CASSVHLTSGDTQYF.